The next 8 T cell receptor beta chains were all read from a single sample in a study of T cells after yellow fever vaccination. TCRdb re-derived calls from the 5' RACE reads in MiXCR, one entry per CDR3 protein. Of around 530,000 distinct CDR3 sequences in the sample, around 16% are singletons; the top ten hold around a sixth. Sequencing was performed on PBMCs, taken 4 to 5 days after the first yellow fever vaccination. The origin of the receptors is a young man who received the YFV17D yellow fever vaccine.

The chain links TRBV15 to TRBJ1-1; 8 bases are shared with TRBD1. The germline gives CDR1 LNHNV, CDR2 YYDKDF (reference sequence). V lost 5 bases to trimming and J lost 5 bases; unmatched junction nucleotides: 7. This CDR3 contains 14 residues. The CDR3 reads CATSSQGAFTEAFF. CDR3 in DNA: TGTGCCACCAGCTCGCAGGGGGCTTTTACTGAAGCTTTCTTT.

This clonotype was counted between two and nine times. The V call is TRBV11-2, the J call TRBJ2-4; 9 nucleotides match TRBD2. The CDR3 runs 18 residues. The germline V gene has CDR1 SGHAT and CDR2 FQNNGV. J gave up 2 bases and V 3 bases, and 11 bases lay outside the gene matches. The CDR3 DNA is TGTGCCAGCAGCTTCGGAACTAGCGGGTTCGGATCCAAAAACATTCAGTACTTC. This gives the protein CASSFGTSGFGSKNIQYF.

J is TRBJ1-5 and V is TRBV4-1; 8 nucleotides agree with TRBD1. The germline gives CDR1 MGHRA, CDR2 YSYEKL. V dropped 1 base and J dropped 7; count of bases not matched to a gene: 12. This CDR3 is 17 amino acids long. The CDR3 loop is CASSQGPIRGPQQPQHF. The CDR3 nucleotides read TGCGCCAGCAGCCAAGGCCCCATCAGGGGGCCCCAACAGCCCCAGCATTTT.

V usage is TRBV7-2 and J usage is TRBJ2-3, with TRBD2 matching 8 bases. Trimming removed 5 bases from V and 2 bases from J; junction bases left unmatched: 9. Germline V CDR1 and CDR2: SGHTA, FQGNSA. This CDR3 is built from 16 residues. The CDR3 is CASSNGGAVLTDTQYF. DNA for the CDR3: TGTGCCAGCAGCAACGGGGGGGCTGTCCTCACAGATACGCAGTATTTT.

This clonotype was seen a handful of times. This chain joins TRBV11-2 and TRBJ1-6; no definite D call. Trimming took off 5 bases at V and 14 bases at J, with 25 bases between the two ends. CDR1 is SGHAT and CDR2 is FQNNGV in the germline V gene. This CDR3 comprises 16 residues. DNA for the CDR3: TGTGCCAGCAGCCCTCAGGCCTTAAGGGTAACGGAGGCCCTCCACTTT. It specifies CASSPQALRVTEALHF.

The CDR3 coding sequence is TGTGCCAGCAGCTTAGGAGACTCTTTAGCCAAAAACATTCAGTACTTC. Translated, it gives CASSLGDSLAKNIQYF. The J gene is TRBJ2-4, the V gene TRBV11-2; no clear D. The germline CDR1 and CDR2 sequences are SGHAT and FQNNGV. CDR3 length equals 16 residues. V lost 1 base and J 0 bases, leaving 10 bases between the germline ends.

This rearrangement joins TRBV5-1 to TRBJ2-7; 8 bases line up with TRBD2. The germline CDR1 and CDR2 sequences are SGHRS and YFSETQ. This CDR3 is built from 15 residues. V was pared by 0 bases and J by 2 bases, with 4 bases of the junction left unmatched. Here the CDR3 reads CASSLVGGGTYEQYF. CDR3 DNA: TGCGCCAGCAGCTTGGTCGGGGGGGGCACCTACGAGCAGTACTTC.

The chain links TRBV2 to TRBJ2-1, with 11 nucleotides matching TRBD1. Germline V gene lookup returns CDR1 SNHLY and CDR2 FYNNEI. CDR3 length equals 15 residues. V dropped 4 bases and J dropped 9; count of bases not matched to a gene: 8. CDR3 DNA sequence: TGTGCCAGCAGTGGGGACAGGGGGTCAGGGGTTGAGCAGTTCTTC. Protein: CASSGDRGSGVEQFF.